These T cell receptor beta chains were read from a single sample in a study of neurological immune-mediated disorders. TCRdb ran MiXCR on the 5' RACE reads and lists one entry per CDR3 protein. The data contain approximately 90,000 distinct CDR3 sequences, 3.5% to 4% of them singletons. The specimen was PBMCs. The receptors shown here come from a woman between 18 and 30 years old with multiple sclerosis. CDR3s include the opening cysteine and the closing phenylalanine or tryptophan. A D gene is named only where the DNA matches it firmly. The size of a clone is reported for some rows only, either as once, few or many, or as a class for expanded clones.

TGTGCCAGCAGTTTGAAGTCAGGAGATACGCAGTATTTT CASSLKSGDTQYF TRBV28 many 13 - TRBJ2-3
TGTGCCAGCTCACCACCGGGAGGGGAGTCTAATGAAAAACTGTTTTTT CASSPPGGESNEKLFF TRBV18 many 16 - TRBJ1-4
TGTGCCAGCAGTCAGGGGCAAGAGACCCAGTACTTC CASSQGQETQYF TRBV6-6 many 12 - TRBJ2-5
TGCGCCAGCAGCGATGGACAGGGGGCCGAAAAACTGTTTTTT CASSDGQGAEKLFF TRBV5-1 many 14 TRBD1 TRBJ1-4
TGCAGTGCCAGGACGGGAGGGATGAGTGGCACAGATACGCAGTATTTT CSARTGGMSGTDTQYF TRBV20-1 - 16 TRBD2 TRBJ2-3
TGCGCCAGCAGCGCAGGGGGGCTCAATCAGCCCCAGCATTTT CASSAGGLNQPQHF TRBV5-1 many 14 TRBD1 TRBJ1-5
TGTGCCACCAGCAGAGTTAGGGAGCCCCAGCATTTT CATSRVREPQHF TRBV15 many 12 - TRBJ1-5
TGTGCCAGCAGTTACGGACTCGCGGACTACGAGCAGTACTTC CASSYGLADYEQYF TRBV6-2/TRBV6-3 many 14 - TRBJ2-7
TGTGCCAGCAGTTATCTCGAACAGGGGGTAGAAGCTTTCTTT CASSYLEQGVEAFF TRBV6-5 many 14 TRBD1 TRBJ1-1
TGTGCCAGCAGTTTATACCGCGCGGGAGGCCCGTTTGGGAATGAGCAGTTCTTC CASSLYRAGGPFGNEQFF TRBV28 many 18 TRBD2 TRBJ2-1
TGCAGTGCTACACAGGGGAGGACTGAAGCTTTCTTT CSATQGRTEAFF TRBV20-1 many 12 TRBD1 TRBJ1-1
TGTGCCAGCAGTTTAGCGGGAGAGTACAATGAGCAGTTCTTC CASSLAGEYNEQFF TRBV27 many 14 TRBD2 TRBJ2-1
TGCGCCAGCAGCTTTGTTGGGGGCAATGAGCAGTTCTTC CASSFVGGNEQFF TRBV5-1 many 13 - TRBJ2-1
TGTGCCAGCAGCTCCGAGCGGGAGCTCTACCTTTTCTTTTACAATGAGCAGTTCTTC CASSSERELYLFFYNEQFF TRBV6-6 many 19 TRBD2 TRBJ2-1
TGTGCCAGCAGCTGGGCGGGAGGGCCTCCCTACGAGCAGTACTTC CASSWAGGPPYEQYF TRBV7-2 few 15 TRBD2 TRBJ2-7
TGTGCCAGCAGTGAATCGGGCCAGGGTACTCCCCTCCACTTT CASSESGQGTPLHF TRBV6-1 many 14 - TRBJ1-6
TGTGCCAGCAGCCCATGGGAGGGACGGACAGATACGCAGTATTTT CASSPWEGRTDTQYF TRBV7-2 many 15 TRBD2 TRBJ2-3
TGCGCCAGCAGCCAAGAACAGCGTGCCACAGATACGCAGTATTTT CASSQEQRATDTQYF TRBV4-1 - 15 - TRBJ2-3
TGTGCCAGCAGCCAGGGACTAGCGGGAGATGAGACCCAGTACTTC CASSQGLAGDETQYF TRBV11-3 many 15 TRBD2 TRBJ2-5
TGCAGCGTTGAATTAGCCTCAGGGTCCACCGGGGAGCTGTTTTTT CSVELASGSTGELFF TRBV29-1 - 15 - TRBJ2-2
TGCAGCGTTGTTGAGCTCGGCGAGCAGTACTTC CSVVELGEQYF TRBV29-1 many 11 - TRBJ2-7
TGTGCCAGCGGGGTGGTCGGGGAGCTGTTTTTT CASGVVGELFF TRBV6-2/TRBV6-3 many 11 - TRBJ2-2
TGTGCTAGTGGTTTTACTACTGGTGGGGAAGTGGGTAACAATGAGCAGTTCTTC CASGFTTGGEVGNNEQFF TRBV12-5 many 18 - TRBJ2-1
TGTGCCAGCAGCTTAAGGCCCGGGGAGCTGTTTTTT CASSLRPGELFF TRBV7-9 many 12 - TRBJ2-2
TGCGCCAGCAACTTAGTGCCCAAGGGGCAGCCCCTCATGAACACTGAAGCTTTCTTT CASNLVPKGQPLMNTEAFF TRBV5-1 many 19 - TRBJ1-1
TGTGCCATCACCCCAGGGAAGGGTGGCTACACCTTC CAITPGKGGYTF TRBV10-3 many 12 - TRBJ1-2
TGTGCCAGCAGCTATAGCCCTAATAGCAATCAGCCCCAGCATTTT CASSYSPNSNQPQHF TRBV7-8 many 15 - TRBJ1-5
TGTGCCGGAAACTTAGGGTCTACCAATTCACCCCTCCACTTT CAGNLGSTNSPLHF TRBV7-9 many 14 - TRBJ1-6
TGTGCCAGCAGCTTCGGGACAGGCAGCACCGGGGAGCTGTTTTTT CASSFGTGSTGELFF TRBV5-6 many 15 TRBD1 TRBJ2-2
TGTGCCAGCAGCAGTAGCGGGAGCCCAAGGTACAATGAGCAGTTCTTC CASSSSGSPRYNEQFF TRBV11-2 many 16 TRBD2 TRBJ2-1
TGCAGCGTTGAAGGACCAGGGAACTATGGCTACACCTTC CSVEGPGNYGYTF TRBV29-1 few 13 - TRBJ1-2
TGCAGCGTTGAAATTCGGGGAGGGGGTGACGAGCAGTACTTC CSVEIRGGGDEQYF TRBV29-1 many 14 - TRBJ2-7
TGTGCCAGCAGCTTAGACCTGGACAGGGTCCTGACCTTGGACTCCTTC CASSLDLDRVLTLDSF TRBV11-2 many 16 TRBD1 TRBJ1-2
TGCGCCAGCAGCTTGGGGGACAGGGGGAACACTGAAGCTTTCTTT CASSLGDRGNTEAFF TRBV5-1 many 15 TRBD1 TRBJ1-1
TGTGCCAGCAGCCCCCTAACTAGCGGGGGGGCAGATACGCAGTATTTT CASSPLTSGGADTQYF TRBV14 many 16 TRBD2 TRBJ2-3
TGTGCCAGCAGTTCTCCGCGGGGGACAAATGAGCAGTTCTTC CASSSPRGTNEQFF TRBV7-9 few 14 - TRBJ2-1
TGTGCCACCAGCAGAGCCAAGAGCTCATCGGGCAATCAGCCCCAGCATTTT CATSRAKSSSGNQPQHF TRBV15 many 17 - TRBJ1-5
TGTGCCAGCAGCCATTTATCGGGGAGGGCCTTGAATGAGCAGTTCTTC CASSHLSGRALNEQFF TRBV14 - 16 TRBD2 TRBJ2-1
TGCAGTGCTTGGACAGGGCTGAATAATTCACCCCTACACTTT CSAWTGLNNSPLHF TRBV20-1 few 14 TRBD1 TRBJ1-6
TGTGCCAGCAGTTACCGCAGGTACCAAGAGACCCAGTACTTC CASSYRRYQETQYF TRBV6-2/TRBV6-3 few 14 - TRBJ2-5
TGTGCCAGCAGTGCTAACACAGATACGCAGTATTTT CASSANTDTQYF TRBV12-3/TRBV12-4 many 12 - TRBJ2-3
TGCGCCAGCAGCCCCCGGACTAGCTCATTGGAGACCCAGTACTTC CASSPRTSSLETQYF TRBV5-1 many 15 TRBD2 TRBJ2-5
TGTGCCAGCAGCCAAGTCGACGCTCAGGCCCTCCACTTT CASSQVDAQALHF TRBV3-1 many 13 - TRBJ1-6
TGTGCCAGCAGCCAGAGGACAGGGAACACCGGGGAGCTGTTTTTT CASSQRTGNTGELFF TRBV7-6 many 15 TRBD1 TRBJ2-2
TGCGCCAGCAGCGTGGGACGGAGCGGAGTGGCCGGGGAGCTGTTTTTT CASSVGRSGVAGELFF TRBV5-1 many 16 - TRBJ2-2
TGCAGTGCTAGGAATACAGGGGCAGGTGAAGCTTTCTTT CSARNTGAGEAFF TRBV20-1 many 13 TRBD1 TRBJ1-1
TGTGCCAGCAGCTCGGCTAGCGGGAGCTCCTACGAGCAGTACTTC CASSSASGSSYEQYF TRBV7-9 many 15 TRBD2 TRBJ2-7
TGTGCCAGCAGCTTAAACAGGGGGTTGAGCAATCAGCCCCAGCATTTT CASSLNRGLSNQPQHF TRBV7-8 many 16 TRBD1 TRBJ1-5
TGTGCCAGCAGCCAACCGGGACAAGCCTACGAGCAGTACTTC CASSQPGQAYEQYF TRBV3-1 many 14 - TRBJ2-7
TGCGCCAGCAGCTTGGAGGTCTGGGGGACCGGGGAGCTGTTTTTT CASSLEVWGTGELFF TRBV5-1 many 15 - TRBJ2-2